Below, 26 T cell receptor beta chains from the same sample are listed, as sequenced in a study of T cell repertoires in cytomegalovirus infection. These TCRs' antigens remain unknown. TCRdb independently ran MiXCR on the reads; one entry per CDR3 protein. The sample lists about a million distinct CDR3 sequences, approximately 30% seen once, with over 10% in the top ten. The sequencing used cultured CD8+ T cells from PBMCs, collected from culture after CMV antigen stimulation. The receptors derive from a human donor in good health (CMV status not recorded). Some clones in this sample may be carry-over from other donors' samples.

The chain links TRBV28 to TRBJ2-5, with TRBD2 matching 9 bases. V trimming: 2 bases; J trimming: 5 bases; junction bases outside the gene matches: 9. Germline loops: CDR1 MDHEN, CDR2 SYDVKM. The CDR3 runs to 16 residues. CDR3 loop: CASSLRLADARETQYF. The CDR3 DNA follows: TGTGCCAGCAGTTTACGACTAGCGGACGCCCGGGAGACCCAGTACTTC.

This clonotype was detected only a few times. CDR3 bases: TGTGCCAGCAGTTTCACAGGGGCTAATGAAAAACTGTTTTTT. It translates to CASSFTGANEKLFF. This chain links TRBV27 with TRBJ1-4, with TRBD1 identical over 7 bases. Trimming cost V 3 bases and J 3 bases; bases outside gene matches: 1. The CDR3 consists of 14 residues. Germline CDR1 MNHEY, CDR2 SMNVEV (reference sequence).

The rearrangement uses TRBV19 and TRBJ2-1; possible D gene TRBD2, 7 bases. Germline CDR1 and CDR2: LNHDA and SQIVND (reference sequence). The length of the CDR3 is 12 residues. Deletions cut 8 bases from V and 8 bases from J, with 13 bases between. CDR3 amino acids: CASEGGAHEQFF. In DNA form, the CDR3 reads TGTGCCAGTGAGGGGGGGGCACATGAGCAGTTCTTC. Variable domain in full (rest from reference TRBV19 and TRBJ2-1): DGGITQSPKYLFRKEGQNVTLSCEQNLNHDAMYWYRQDPGQGLRLIYYSQIVNDFQKGDIAEGYSVSREKKESFPLTVTSAQKNPTAFYLCASEGGAHEQFFGPGTRLTVL.

CDR3 bases: TGTGCCAGCAGTGAAGCGAGACACCGGTCGGCTGAAGCTTTCTTT. Translating gives CASSEARHRSAEAFF. This sequence joins TRBV6-1 and TRBJ1-1; D gene ambiguous. With 0 bases removed from V and 6 bases from J, the gap between germline ends came to 14 bases. In germline, CDR1 is MNHNS, CDR2 SASEGT. This CDR3 is 15 amino acids long.

CDR3 in amino acids: CASSVAPRQGASFNEQFF. The CDR3 DNA reads TGTGCCAGCAGCGTGGCGCCGCGACAGGGGGCAAGCTTCAATGAGCAGTTCTTC. J is TRBJ2-1 and V is TRBV9; 10 bases line up with TRBD1. Germline values: CDR1 SGDLS, CDR2 YYNGEE. This CDR3 is 18 amino acids long. Trimming cost V 2 bases and J 6 bases; bases outside gene matches: 14.

Only a few counts were recorded for this clonotype. This chain joins TRBV4-1 and TRBJ1-4; 9 nucleotides align to TRBD1. CDR3 length equals 15 residues. V gave up 2 bases and J gave up 10 bases; unmatched junction bases: 8. CDR1 is MGHRA, CDR2 YSYEKL, per germline. The CDR3 is CASSQQPGQGRKLFF. CDR3 nucleotides: TGCGCCAGCAGCCAACAACCGGGACAGGGTAGAAAACTGTTTTTT.

This clonotype was seen once. The chain couples TRBV15 to TRBJ2-7; D not resolved. The CDR3 length is 15 residues. Trimming left V 0 bases short and J 6 bases short, with 15 bases between. Germline V gene lookup returns CDR1 LNHNV and CDR2 YYDKDF (reference sequence). CDR3 in amino acids: CATSRDKGLGTEQYV. The CDR3 DNA reads as TGTGCCACCAGCAGAGATAAGGGTTTGGGAACCGAGCAGTACGTC.

This clonotype has more than one count but fewer than ten. The rearrangement joins TRBV6-1 to TRBJ2-3, with D possibly matching TRBD2 (6 bases). Germline V gives CDR1 MNHNS, CDR2 SASEGT. CDR3 length: 15 residues. The V gene lost 4 bases and the J gene lost 0 bases, with 11 bases spanning the gap. Here the CDR3 DNA reads TGTGCCAGCAGTGCCTCCGGGACTAGCACAGATACGCAGTATTTT. Translation: CASSASGTSTDTQYF.

V is TRBV27 and J is TRBJ2-7, with 7 nucleotides matching TRBD1. CDR1 is MNHEY, CDR2 SMNVEV, per germline (reference sequence). There are 16 residues in the CDR3. Trimming at V came to 4 bases and at J to 3 bases, leaving 12 bases not matched to a gene. In DNA form, the CDR3 reads TGTGCCAGCAGTTCGATAGGGACAGCGACCTTCTACGAGCAGTACTTC. Protein: CASSSIGTATFYEQYF.

The chain uses TRBV29-1 and TRBJ2-1; the D gene is possibly TRBD2 (5 bases). V was pared by 0 bases and J by 5 bases, with 8 bases between. Germline values: CDR1 SQVTM, CDR2 ANQGSEA. This CDR3 is built from 13 residues. CDR3: CSVEDRRDNEQFF. CDR3 sequence (DNA): TGCAGCGTTGAAGACAGGCGGGACAATGAGCAGTTCTTC.

The J gene is TRBJ2-2, the V gene TRBV6-1, with D possibly being TRBD2 (6 bases). Germline lookup yields CDR1 MNHNS and CDR2 SASEGT. This CDR3 has 14 residues. Trimming took off 7 bases at V and 7 bases at J, with 16 bases between the two ends. The CDR3 bases are TGTGCCAGCATTATAAGCGGGCTTGTCGGGGAGCTGTTTTTT. Its translation: CASIISGLVGELFF.

This chain joins TRBV12-3 or TRBV12-4 and TRBJ2-7; 12 bases fit TRBD2. Trimming removed 3 bases from V and 0 bases from J; junction bases left unmatched: 9. This CDR3 comprises 18 residues. CDR3 in amino acids: CASSFPWTSGVSSYEQYV. CDR3 sequence (DNA): TGTGCCAGCAGTTTCCCTTGGACTAGCGGGGTAAGCTCCTACGAGCAGTACGTC.

This clonotype was picked up a small number of times. CDR3: CASSNRDRGETEAFF. The CDR3, as DNA: TGTGCCAGCAGCAATAGGGACAGGGGAGAAACTGAAGCTTTCTTT. The chain recombines TRBV7-9 with TRBJ1-1; 10 bases match TRBD1. CDR1 and CDR2 (germline): SEHNR, FQNEAQ (reference sequence). This CDR3 has 15 amino acids. V lost 5 bases and J lost 5; bases outside the gene matches: 8. Based on the CDR3 plus reference TRBV7-9 and TRBJ1-1, the full variable domain is DTGVSQNPRHKITKRGQNVTFRCDPISEHNRLYWYRQTLGQGPEFLTYFQNEAQLEKSRLLSDRFSAERPKGSFSTLEIQRTEQGDSAMYLCASSNRDRGETEAFFGQGTRLTVV.

This clonotype was seen at least ten times. The chain is built from TRBV7-9 and TRBJ1-1; 7 bases agree with TRBD1. This CDR3 has 14 residues. Looked up from germline, CDR1 is SEHNR and CDR2 is FQNEAQ (reference sequence). V lost 5 bases to trimming and J lost 3 bases; unmatched junction nucleotides: 6. The CDR3 spells CASSPDRVDTEAFF. CDR3 sequence (DNA): TGTGCCAGCAGCCCAGACAGGGTAGACACTGAAGCTTTCTTT.

This clonotype was found a few times. V usage is TRBV7-6 and J usage is TRBJ2-1; 8 bases align to TRBD1. Germline V CDR1 and CDR2: SGHVS, FNYEAQ. This CDR3 spans 15 amino acids. Germline trimming cut 0 bases from V and 8 bases from J; bases unmatched to any gene: 6. DNA of the CDR3: TGTGCCAGCAGCTTAGCCCAGGGGGCAGGGTATGAGCAGTTCTTC. Translation: CASSLAQGAGYEQFF.

This clonotype showed up just a few times. The chain employs TRBV5-4 and TRBJ2-4, with D maybe TRBD2 (6 bases). The CDR3 covers 16 residues. V was pared by 5 bases and J by 3 bases, with 18 bases between. Germline V gene sequence: CDR1 SGHNT, CDR2 YYREEE (reference sequence). The CDR3 region is CASSRNGGGGKNIQYF. CDR3 bases: TGTGCCAGCAGTCGAAATGGGGGAGGAGGCAAAAACATTCAGTACTTC. The full variable domain, with the rest looked up from reference TRBV5-4 and TRBJ2-4, is ETGVTQSPTHLIKTRGQQVTLRCSSQSGHNTVSWYQQALGQGPQFIFQYYREEENGRGNFPPRFSGLQFPNYSSELNVNALELDDSALYLCASSRNGGGGKNIQYFGAGTRLSVL.

This clonotype was seen repeatedly, ten times or more. The chain links TRBV27 to TRBJ2-6; D uncertain. Germline CDR1 reads MNHEY; CDR2 reads SMNVEV (reference sequence). This CDR3 region has 18 residues. V was cut by 3 bases and J by 1 base, with 16 bases left in between. CDR3 in amino acids: CASSFTHTGPSGANVLTF. Written as DNA, the CDR3 is TGTGCCAGCAGTTTCACTCATACCGGCCCTTCTGGGGCCAACGTCCTGACTTTC. The full variable domain, with the rest looked up from reference TRBV27 and TRBJ2-6, is EAQVTQNPRYLITVTGKKLTVTCSQNMNHEYMSWYRQDPGLGLRQIYYSMNVEVTDKGDVPEGYKVSRKEKRNFPLILESPSPNQTSLYFCASSFTHTGPSGANVLTFGAGSRLTVL.

This clonotype was found a few times. The V and J genes are TRBV12-3 or TRBV12-4 and TRBJ1-2, with D perhaps TRBD1 (6 bases). The CDR3 is 13 residues long. Trimming left V 7 bases short and J 8 bases short, with 17 bases between. CDR3 sequence (DNA): TGTGCCAGCACCTTTGGGGGGGCGGAAGGCTACACCTTC. This codes for CASTFGGAEGYTF.

The chain is built from TRBV6-5 and TRBJ2-5; the match to TRBD2 covers 9 bases. Germline V gives CDR1 MNHEY, CDR2 SVGAGI. Unmatched junction bases numbered 8, after V lost 5 bases and J lost 4 bases. This CDR3 is built from 15 residues. CDR3 sequence: CASSSFGGGAETQYF. The CDR3 coding sequence is TGTGCCAGCAGTAGTTTTGGCGGGGGGGCAGAGACCCAGTACTTC.

Notes on this clonotype: A much larger clone differs by one base, so this may be a read error. The chain employs TRBV7-2 and TRBJ1-2; 10 bases agree with TRBD1. The V gene end was trimmed by 5 bases and the J gene end by 3 bases; junction bases not matched to a gene: 12. The CDR3 is 17 residues long. CDR1 SGHTA and CDR2 FQGNSA come from the germline V gene. Here the CDR3 DNA reads TGTGCCAGCAGCCCGTCATCCGGACAGGGGGTACACTATGGCTACACCTTC. This encodes CASSPSSGQGVHYGYTF.

This rearrangement joins TRBV14 to TRBJ1-1; tentative D call: TRBD1 (5 bases). Germline V gene data show CDR1 as SGHDN and CDR2 as FVKESK. The V end was cut by 4 bases, the J end by 3 bases, with 9 bases between. This CDR3 is 13 amino acids long. This chain's CDR3 is CASSPGAYTEAFF. CDR3 nucleotides: TGTGCCAGCAGCCCTGGGGCGTACACTGAAGCTTTCTTT.

V gene TRBV7-6 combines with J gene TRBJ2-1; D unclear. CDR3 length: 15 residues. Looked up from germline, CDR1 is SGHVS and CDR2 is FNYEAQ. V lost 1 base to trimming and J lost 4 bases, with 11 bases between them. DNA of the CDR3: TGTGCCAGCAGCTTAGTAGAGACAACTTACAATGAGCAGTTCTTC. Its protein product is CASSLVETTYNEQFF.

The gene calls are TRBV6-1 and TRBJ2-7; 15 bases fit TRBD2. The CDR3 loop spans 15 amino acids. CDR1 is MNHNS, CDR2 SASEGT, per germline. The V gene end was trimmed by 3 bases and the J gene end by 13 bases; junction bases not matched to a gene: 10. The CDR3, as DNA: TGTGCCAGCAGTGAGCTGGGGACTAGCGGGGGGCTCCTCTACTTC. As protein: CASSELGTSGGLLYF.

The rearrangement joins TRBV27 to TRBJ2-3; no definite D call. The CDR3 is made up of 11 amino acids. CDR1 and CDR2 (germline): MNHEY, SMNVEV (reference sequence). V was trimmed by 8 bases and J by 8 bases, leaving 11 bases between them. The CDR3 DNA reads as TGTGCCAGCTGGGATGGAGTTACGCAGTATTTT. Amino acid sequence: CASWDGVTQYF.

For this clonotype: One end of the junction varies from germline; a read error may be responsible. This chain connects TRBV12-3 or TRBV12-4 to TRBJ2-3; D might be TRBD2 (6 bases). The CDR3 is 14 residues long. The CDR3 sequence: CVSSLSGPEDTQYF. The CDR3 DNA follows: TGTGTCAGCAGTTTAAGCGGGCCAGAAGATACGCAGTATTTT.

Here the CDR3 reads CASSALAAGYTF. CDR3 nucleotide sequence: TGTGCCAGCAGTGCCTTGGCGGCTGGCTACACCTTC. The chain carries TRBV2 and TRBJ1-2; D is unclear. From germline, CDR1 is SNHLY and CDR2 FYNNEI. There are 12 residues in the CDR3. With 4 bases removed from V and 7 bases from J, the gap between germline ends came to 10 bases.